This is a list of T cell receptor beta chains from one sample in a study of CD8 T cells in Susac syndrome. TCRdb fed the immunoSEQ multiplex PCR reads into MiXCR, producing one record per CDR3 protein. The sample holds 250,000 to 300,000 distinct CDR3 sequences; roughly 85% are singletons and the top ten take roughly 0.21%. Sample: CD8+ T cells from PBMCs. These receptors came from a human donor with multiple sclerosis. Each CDR3 is given with its conserved first and last residue. D genes are given only for firm matches. Rows give clone size only sometimes, using once, few, many, or a class for an expanded clone.

v_gene	j_gene	d_gene	abundance	CDR3aa	CDR3nt
TRBV5-6	TRBJ1-5	NA	NA	CASSFGGRGQPQHF	TGTGCCAGCAGCTTCGGGGGCAGGGGCCAGCCCCAGCATTTT
TRBV6-2/TRBV6-3	TRBJ2-3	NA	NA	CASSYRDHTDTQYF	TGTGCCAGCAGTTACCGGGACCACACAGATACGCAGTATTTT
TRBV19	TRBJ1-4	TRBD1	NA	CASSVRQGNEKLFF	TGTGCCAGTAGTGTCCGACAGGGAAATGAAAAACTGTTTTTT
TRBV4-3	TRBJ1-2	TRBD1	NA	CASSQGDRGRSDGYTF	TGCGCCAGCAGCCAGGGCGACAGGGGGCGATCCGATGGCTACACCTTC
TRBV4-3	TRBJ1-3	NA	NA	CASSQDTVFSGNTIYF	TGCGCCAGCAGCCAAGATACAGTTTTCTCTGGAAACACCATATATTTT
TRBV24-1	TRBJ2-1	TRBD2	NA	CATSVGLAGDWGRSDEQFF	TGTGCCACCAGTGTAGGACTAGCGGGAGATTGGGGGAGATCGGATGAGCAGTTCTTC
TRBV6-2/TRBV6-3	TRBJ2-4	NA	few	CASKPGLAKNIQYF	TGTGCCAGCAAACCCGGATTAGCCAAAAACATTCAGTACTTC
TRBV7-7	TRBJ2-1	TRBD2	NA	CASSSGLAHYNEQFF	TGTGCCAGCAGCTCGGGACTAGCGCATTACAATGAGCAGTTCTTC
TRBV28	TRBJ2-1	TRBD1	NA	CASSLFGTGNDEQFF	TGTGCCAGCAGTTTATTCGGGACAGGGAATGATGAGCAGTTCTTC
TRBV11-2	TRBJ1-2	TRBD1	NA	CASSPGQGWGYGYTF	TGTGCCAGCAGCCCCGGACAGGGTTGGGGCTATGGCTACACCTTC
TRBV27	TRBJ2-7	NA	NA	CASSWTGSRHEQYF	TGTGCCAGCAGTTGGACGGGGTCTCGGCACGAGCAGTACTTC
TRBV4-3	TRBJ2-1	NA	NA	CASSQDRLPNEQFF	TGCGCCAGCAGCCAAGATCGGTTGCCGAATGAGCAGTTCTTC
TRBV29-1	TRBJ2-7	NA	NA	CSVEGASWMGQYF	TGCAGCGTTGAGGGTGCCTCATGGATGGGGCAGTACTTC
TRBV4-1	TRBJ2-2	NA	NA	CASSSPEGVLLIPDTGELFF	TGCGCCAGCAGCTCCCCGGAAGGAGTCCTCCTCATCCCAGACACCGGGGAGCTGTTTTTT
TRBV27	TRBJ2-1	TRBD2	once	CASTGLRAGGPGYEQFF	TGTGCCAGCACCGGCCTGAGAGCGGGAGGGCCGGGTTATGAGCAGTTCTTC
TRBV28	TRBJ2-1	TRBD2	NA	CASRPSSGVAGEDEQFF	TGTGCCAGCAGGCCTTCCAGCGGGGTAGCGGGAGAGGATGAGCAGTTCTTC
TRBV4-3	TRBJ2-6	TRBD1	NA	CASSLWTGFYFSGANVLTF	TGCGCCAGCAGCCTCTGGACAGGGTTCTATTTCTCTGGGGCCAACGTCCTGACTTTC
TRBV6-2/TRBV6-3	TRBJ1-1	TRBD1	NA	CASSSGTGFTEAFF	TGTGCCAGCAGTTCCGGGACAGGGTTCACTGAAGCTTTCTTT
TRBV28	TRBJ1-5	NA	NA	CASSLSSGSNQPQHF	TGTGCCAGCAGTTTATCCTCGGGTAGCAATCAGCCCCAGCATTTT
TRBV19	TRBJ2-7	NA	NA	CASSIGPAYEQYF	TGTGCCAGTAGTATTGGGCCCGCCTACGAGCAGTACTTC
TRBV7-9	TRBJ2-1	TRBD1	NA	CASSLDLFRDRGHEQFF	TGTGCCAGCAGCTTAGACCTCTTCAGGGACAGGGGCCATGAGCAGTTCTTC
TRBV7-9	TRBJ1-5	NA	NA	CASSLGPQGGNQPQHF	TGTGCCAGCAGCTTAGGTCCACAGGGCGGCAATCAGCCCCAGCATTTT
TRBV13	TRBJ2-7	NA	NA	CASSPEGAVTGQYF	TGTGCCAGCAGCCCCGAAGGGGCCGTTACTGGGCAGTACTTC
TRBV28	TRBJ1-2	NA	NA	CASSFGSVYGYTF	TGTGCCAGCAGTTTCGGGTCGGTTTATGGCTACACCTTC
TRBV27	TRBJ2-7	TRBD2	NA	CASSGTSALYNEQYF	TGTGCCAGCAGTGGTACTAGCGCTCTGTATAACGAGCAGTACTTC
TRBV6-5	TRBJ2-7	TRBD2	few	CASSYEGGGAYEQYF	TGTGCCAGCAGTTACGAGGGCGGGGGGGCCTACGAGCAGTACTTC
TRBV2	TRBJ1-2	TRBD1	NA	CASSEYSGQGTYGYTF	TGTGCCAGCAGTGAATATAGCGGACAGGGCACCTATGGCTACACCTTC
TRBV9	TRBJ2-7	NA	NA	CASSVGGSRNYEQYF	TGTGCCAGCAGCGTAGGCGGTAGTAGAAACTACGAGCAGTACTTC
TRBV11-2	TRBJ2-7	NA	NA	CASSLGVGLGGLIIYEQYF	TGTGCCAGCAGCTTAGGGGTAGGGCTTGGCGGCCTCATTATTTACGAGCAGTACTTC
TRBV7-9	TRBJ1-6	NA	NA	CASTSVVGTNSPLHF	TGTGCCAGCACTTCCGTCGTTGGAACAAATTCACCCCTCCACTTT
TRBV12-3/TRBV12-4	TRBJ2-5	TRBD2	NA	CASSPLTSGRETQYF	TGTGCCAGCAGTCCCCTGACTAGCGGGAGGGAGACCCAGTACTTC
TRBV9	TRBJ2-7	NA	NA	CASSPGLLAYEQYF	TGTGCCAGCAGCCCGGGACTGCTGGCCTACGAGCAGTACTTC
TRBV4-3	TRBJ1-4	TRBD1	NA	CASSQGQGRKLFF	TGCGCCAGCAGCCAAGGACAGGGTCGCAAACTGTTTTTT
TRBV14	TRBJ2-2	NA	NA	CASSQWHPTGELFF	TGTGCCAGCAGCCAATGGCACCCCACCGGGGAGCTGTTTTTT
TRBV12-3/TRBV12-4	TRBJ1-5	NA	few	CASSFSNQPQHF	TGTGCCAGCAGCTTTAGCAATCAGCCCCAGCATTTT
TRBV28	TRBJ2-7	NA	NA	CASAAGSFSEQYF	TGTGCCAGCGCTGCGGGGTCTTTCTCCGAGCAGTACTTC
TRBV27	TRBJ1-5	NA	NA	CASMKGWGAGQPQHF	TGTGCCAGCATGAAGGGTTGGGGGGCAGGTCAGCCCCAGCATTTT
TRBV7-9	TRBJ2-5	TRBD2	NA	CASSATSSGRKETQYF	TGTGCCAGCAGCGCTACTAGTAGCGGGAGAAAGGAGACCCAGTACTTC
TRBV4-2	TRBJ2-5	NA	NA	CASSQEAQGKETQYF	TGTGCCAGCAGCCAAGAGGCACAGGGAAAAGAGACCCAGTACTTC
TRBV13	TRBJ2-7	TRBD2	NA	CASSAIPGLAYEQYF	TGTGCCAGCAGCGCAATCCCGGGACTAGCCTACGAGCAGTACTTC
TRBV27	TRBJ1-5	TRBD1	NA	CASGLGGGQPQHF	TGTGCCAGCGGATTAGGGGGCGGTCAGCCCCAGCATTTT
TRBV20-1	TRBJ1-2	TRBD1	NA	CSAFYPGQGVENYGYTF	TGCAGTGCGTTCTATCCGGGACAGGGGGTTGAGAACTATGGCTACACCTTC
TRBV28	TRBJ2-1	NA	NA	CASSLTPGEQFF	TGTGCCAGCAGTTTAACACCTGGGGAGCAGTTCTTC
TRBV11-2	TRBJ1-4	NA	NA	CASSLQGLTNEKLFF	TGTGCCAGCAGCTTGCAGGGACTAACTAATGAAAAACTGTTTTTT
TRBV5-4	TRBJ2-3	NA	NA	CASSSGTLSWPGTDTQYF	TGTGCCAGCAGCTCCGGGACACTCTCATGGCCGGGCACAGATACGCAGTATTTT
TRBV5-6	TRBJ1-1	NA	few	CASSLGQVNTEAFF	TGTGCCAGCAGCTTGGGGCAAGTGAACACTGAAGCTTTCTTT
TRBV28	TRBJ1-1	TRBD1	NA	CASSLVGQGRTEAFF	TGTGCCAGCAGTTTAGTTGGACAGGGTAGGACTGAAGCTTTCTTT
TRBV20-1	TRBJ2-1	NA	NA	CSALYDWTLGNEQFF	TGCAGTGCCCTATACGACTGGACCCTCGGCAATGAGCAGTTCTTC
TRBV27	TRBJ2-7	NA	few	CASSLSASYEQYF	TGTGCCAGCAGTTTATCGGCTTCCTACGAGCAGTACTTC
TRBV6-2/TRBV6-3	TRBJ2-7	NA	NA	CASSTGPHSYEQYF	TGTGCCAGCAGTACGGGACCGCACTCCTACGAGCAGTACTTC
TRBV6-5	TRBJ1-2	TRBD1	NA	CASSKSPGQGYTF	TGTGCCAGCAGTAAAAGCCCGGGACAGGGTTACACCTTC
TRBV4-1	TRBJ2-1	TRBD2	NA	CASSQKTSGPYNEQFF	TGCGCCAGCAGCCAGAAGACTAGCGGTCCCTACAATGAGCAGTTCTTC
TRBV20-1	TRBJ2-3	TRBD2	NA	CSARVVLADLTDTQYF	TGCAGTGCTAGGGTGGTTCTAGCGGATCTCACAGATACGCAGTATTTT
TRBV2	TRBJ1-2	NA	NA	CASSDGAGYTF	TGTGCCAGCAGTGACGGGGCTGGCTACACCTTC
TRBV7-6	TRBJ2-6	TRBD1	NA	CASSPEGQAFSGANVLTF	TGTGCCAGCAGTCCGGAGGGACAGGCCTTCTCTGGGGCCAACGTCCTGACTTTC